The sample holds many counts of the clone carrying this T cell receptor beta chain. RNA transcripts were the template for amplifying TCR beta CDR3 regions. First-round RT-PCR with HTBI primers amplified the TCR CDR3 region. TCRdb reprocessed the multiplex PCR reads with MiXCR, giving one entry per CDR3 protein. The table has more than 500,000 distinct CDR3 sequences, roughly 46% seen once. These data are taken from a study of T cells in Graves' hyperthyroidism and ophthalmopathy. The CDR3 extends over 14 amino acids. V gave up 6 bases and J gave up 3 bases, with 15 bases separating them. Germline V CDR1 and CDR2: MNHNS, SASEGT.

Source material: peripheral blood or thyroid tissue (not recorded which). The receptor comes from an adult woman with Graves' disease, either hyperthyroidism or ophthalmopathy (not recorded which). The chain is built from TRBV6-1 and TRBJ2-7; D may be TRBD2 (6 bases). The CDR3 nucleotides read TGTGCCAGCAGACCCCCTCTAGCGAGCTACGAGCAGTACTTC. Its translation: CASRPPLASYEQYF.